This TCR beta chain was documented in a study of spatial heterogeneity in lung cancer. The CDR3 length is 15 residues. V gave up 1 base and J gave up 6 bases; unmatched junction bases: 3. Each CDR3 protein is one row after TCRdb ran MiXCR on the 5' RACE reads. The sample has nearly 2,500 distinct CDR3 sequences, about 1.9% seen once. The sample's time point: sample taken at primary tumor resection. Whole RNA obtained from tumor, nontumor lung or frozen PBMC underwent sequencing without sorting. This clonotype is medium-sized in the sample. The TCR originated in a male donor with early-stage non-small cell lung cancer. This chain uses TRBV12-3 or TRBV12-4 with TRBJ1-6; 7 bases line up with TRBD1. Sequencing was performed on normal lung tissue next to the tumor, taken at surgery. For the CDR3, the DNA is TGTGCCAGCAGTTTAGGACAGGGACTTAATTCACCCCTCCACTTT. Translating it yields CASSLGQGLNSPLHF.